This entry concerns a single T cell receptor beta chain. This specimen belongs to a study of blood T cell repertoires in COVID-19. Study at large: Samples taken during acute and convalescent COVID-19 were collected in the United States, Italy and Spain. In each case, the material was cDNA or gDNA derived from T cells, B-cell-depleted T cells, or PBMCs.

This CDR3 is 14 amino acids long. Per the germline V gene, CDR1 is SQVTM and CDR2 is ANQGSEA. With 3 bases clipped from V and 1 base from J, the junction kept 4 bases outside the gene matches. Authors' processing steps: Nucleated cell number was recorded as an estimate derived from reference gene primer amplification. Libraries were prepared by immunoSEQ multiplex PCR; TCRdb keeps only in-frame clonotypes and omits some of them. V, J and clone size were drawn from that table, and D and trimming were deduced from the DNA. The repertoire includes some 200,000 clones, about nine tenths of them detected once, and roughly 4.1% sits in the top ten.

The sequenced sample consisted of peripheral blood. This receptor was identified in a man aged 45-65 years with acute or convalescent COVID-19. V gene TRBV29-1 combines with J gene TRBJ2-3; 7 positions match TRBD1. The CDR3, as DNA: TGCAGCGTTGAGAGGGGGCAGGGCACAGATACGCAGTATTTT. It is translated as CSVERGQGTDTQYF.